A single sample gave rise to the 9 T cell receptor beta chains below, sequenced in a study of blood T cell repertoires in COVID-19 (dated by TCRdb to the early 2020s). Libraries were built with the immunoSEQ multiplex PCR assay. The table was pulled from immuneACCESS by TCRdb, which kept in-frame rearrangements only. Such tables lose some clones; where checked, under half of the loss comes from unresolved V genes, and the rest has no known cause. The sample table shows under 150,000 clones, and 70% to 90% are seen once. Of the sample, 3.4% is held by the ten largest clones. Sequencing input: peripheral blood. The receptors derive from a man between 35 and 55 years old with acute or convalescent COVID-19.

The chain recombines TRBV29-1 with TRBJ2-1, with 13 bases matching TRBD2. Trimming cost V 7 bases and J 2 bases; bases outside gene matches: 5. The germline V gene has CDR1 SQVTM and CDR2 ANQGSEA. This CDR3 is 15 amino acids long. The CDR3 DNA reads as TGCAGCGCTACTAGCGGGGGGGAACCCTACAATGAGCAGTTCTTC. Protein: CSATSGGEPYNEQFF.

The genes are TRBV6-5 and TRBJ1-6; possible D gene TRBD1, 6 bases. Germline V gene sequence: CDR1 MNHEY, CDR2 SVGAGI. Trimming cost V 4 bases and J 9 bases, with 13 bases left between them. This CDR3 is built from 14 residues. The CDR3 here is CASSSQGLGSPLHF. The CDR3, as DNA: TGTGCCAGCAGTTCTCAGGGGTTAGGTTCACCCCTCCACTTT.

The rearrangement uses TRBV18 and TRBJ1-4; 7 positions match TRBD1. Germline V lookup: CDR1 KGHSH, CDR2 LQKENI. The length of the CDR3 is 16 residues. The J segment lost 0 bases and the V segment lost 5 bases, leaving 6 bases of the junction unmatched. CDR3 protein: CASSARQGPTNEKLFF. The CDR3 DNA sequence: TGTGCCAGCTCAGCGAGACAGGGCCCAACTAATGAAAAACTGTTTTTT.

The chain links TRBV2 to TRBJ2-1, with TRBD1 matching 11 bases. The germline CDR1 and CDR2 sequences are SNHLY and FYNNEI. The CDR3 sequence is 15 residues long. V lost 3 bases and J lost 7; bases outside the gene matches: 5. The CDR3 DNA reads TGTGCCAGCAGTGACCGGACAGGGGGCTCTAATGAGCAGTTCTTC. It encodes CASSDRTGGSNEQFF.

CDR3 DNA sequence: TGTGCCAGTAGTACCGCCAGGGCGCGGAACACTGAAGCTTTCTTT. Its protein product is CASSTARARNTEAFF. The chain combines TRBV19 with TRBJ1-1, with a possible D match to TRBD1 (5 bases). The CDR3 runs to 15 residues. Germline CDR1 reads LNHDA; CDR2 reads SQIVND (reference sequence). The germline V and J ends were trimmed by 4 bases and 1 base, with 13 bases remaining between them. Full variable domain (outside the CDR3, taken from reference TRBV19 and TRBJ1-1): DGGITQSPKYLFRKEGQNVTLSCEQNLNHDAMYWYRQDPGQGLRLIYYSQIVNDFQKGDIAEGYSVSREKKESFPLTVTSAQKNPTAFYLCASSTARARNTEAFFGQGTRLTVV.

The J gene is TRBJ2-3, the V gene TRBV9, with 12 bases identical to TRBD2. J gave up 4 bases and V 0 bases, and 3 bases lay outside the gene matches. Per germline, CDR1 SGDLS and CDR2 YYNGEE. The CDR3 consists of 16 residues. CDR3 sequence: CASSVETSGGADTQYF. The DNA of the CDR3 is TGTGCCAGCAGCGTAGAGACTAGCGGGGGCGCAGATACGCAGTATTTT.

The chain couples TRBV5-4 to TRBJ2-6; no definite D call. Trimming shortened V by 0 bases and J by 2 bases, and 3 bases separated the two germline ends. Looked up from germline, CDR1 is SGHNT and CDR2 is YYREEE (reference sequence). The CDR3 runs 14 residues. Here the CDR3 reads CASSLDTGANVLTF. CDR3 sequence (DNA): TGTGCCAGCAGCTTGGATACTGGGGCCAACGTCCTGACTTTC.

The chain is built from TRBV5-1 and TRBJ1-1; D is possibly TRBD1 (6 bases). CDR1 and CDR2 (germline): SGHRS, YFSETQ. The CDR3 spans 15 residues. V was trimmed by 2 bases and J by 0 bases, leaving 11 bases between them. CDR3 residues: CASSFSTGMNTEAFF. The CDR3 DNA sequence: TGCGCCAGCAGCTTTTCAACAGGGATGAACACTGAAGCTTTCTTT. Using reference TRBV5-1 and TRBJ1-1 for the parts outside the CDR3, the full variable domain is KAGVTQTPRYLIKTRGQQVTLSCSPISGHRSVSWYQQTPGQGLQFLFEYFSETQRNKGNFPGRFSGRQFSNSRSEMNVSTLELGDSALYLCASSFSTGMNTEAFFGQGTRLTVV.

The chain couples TRBV24-1 to TRBJ2-5, with D possibly TRBD2 on 5 matching bases. V was clipped by 3 bases and J by 5 bases, with 18 bases between them. Germline assignment: CDR1 KGHDR and CDR2 SFDVKD. The CDR3 sequence is 16 residues long. CDR3 in amino acids: CATSDPRTLREETQYF. CDR3 bases: TGTGCCACCAGTGATCCTCGGACCTTAAGGGAGGAGACCCAGTACTTC.